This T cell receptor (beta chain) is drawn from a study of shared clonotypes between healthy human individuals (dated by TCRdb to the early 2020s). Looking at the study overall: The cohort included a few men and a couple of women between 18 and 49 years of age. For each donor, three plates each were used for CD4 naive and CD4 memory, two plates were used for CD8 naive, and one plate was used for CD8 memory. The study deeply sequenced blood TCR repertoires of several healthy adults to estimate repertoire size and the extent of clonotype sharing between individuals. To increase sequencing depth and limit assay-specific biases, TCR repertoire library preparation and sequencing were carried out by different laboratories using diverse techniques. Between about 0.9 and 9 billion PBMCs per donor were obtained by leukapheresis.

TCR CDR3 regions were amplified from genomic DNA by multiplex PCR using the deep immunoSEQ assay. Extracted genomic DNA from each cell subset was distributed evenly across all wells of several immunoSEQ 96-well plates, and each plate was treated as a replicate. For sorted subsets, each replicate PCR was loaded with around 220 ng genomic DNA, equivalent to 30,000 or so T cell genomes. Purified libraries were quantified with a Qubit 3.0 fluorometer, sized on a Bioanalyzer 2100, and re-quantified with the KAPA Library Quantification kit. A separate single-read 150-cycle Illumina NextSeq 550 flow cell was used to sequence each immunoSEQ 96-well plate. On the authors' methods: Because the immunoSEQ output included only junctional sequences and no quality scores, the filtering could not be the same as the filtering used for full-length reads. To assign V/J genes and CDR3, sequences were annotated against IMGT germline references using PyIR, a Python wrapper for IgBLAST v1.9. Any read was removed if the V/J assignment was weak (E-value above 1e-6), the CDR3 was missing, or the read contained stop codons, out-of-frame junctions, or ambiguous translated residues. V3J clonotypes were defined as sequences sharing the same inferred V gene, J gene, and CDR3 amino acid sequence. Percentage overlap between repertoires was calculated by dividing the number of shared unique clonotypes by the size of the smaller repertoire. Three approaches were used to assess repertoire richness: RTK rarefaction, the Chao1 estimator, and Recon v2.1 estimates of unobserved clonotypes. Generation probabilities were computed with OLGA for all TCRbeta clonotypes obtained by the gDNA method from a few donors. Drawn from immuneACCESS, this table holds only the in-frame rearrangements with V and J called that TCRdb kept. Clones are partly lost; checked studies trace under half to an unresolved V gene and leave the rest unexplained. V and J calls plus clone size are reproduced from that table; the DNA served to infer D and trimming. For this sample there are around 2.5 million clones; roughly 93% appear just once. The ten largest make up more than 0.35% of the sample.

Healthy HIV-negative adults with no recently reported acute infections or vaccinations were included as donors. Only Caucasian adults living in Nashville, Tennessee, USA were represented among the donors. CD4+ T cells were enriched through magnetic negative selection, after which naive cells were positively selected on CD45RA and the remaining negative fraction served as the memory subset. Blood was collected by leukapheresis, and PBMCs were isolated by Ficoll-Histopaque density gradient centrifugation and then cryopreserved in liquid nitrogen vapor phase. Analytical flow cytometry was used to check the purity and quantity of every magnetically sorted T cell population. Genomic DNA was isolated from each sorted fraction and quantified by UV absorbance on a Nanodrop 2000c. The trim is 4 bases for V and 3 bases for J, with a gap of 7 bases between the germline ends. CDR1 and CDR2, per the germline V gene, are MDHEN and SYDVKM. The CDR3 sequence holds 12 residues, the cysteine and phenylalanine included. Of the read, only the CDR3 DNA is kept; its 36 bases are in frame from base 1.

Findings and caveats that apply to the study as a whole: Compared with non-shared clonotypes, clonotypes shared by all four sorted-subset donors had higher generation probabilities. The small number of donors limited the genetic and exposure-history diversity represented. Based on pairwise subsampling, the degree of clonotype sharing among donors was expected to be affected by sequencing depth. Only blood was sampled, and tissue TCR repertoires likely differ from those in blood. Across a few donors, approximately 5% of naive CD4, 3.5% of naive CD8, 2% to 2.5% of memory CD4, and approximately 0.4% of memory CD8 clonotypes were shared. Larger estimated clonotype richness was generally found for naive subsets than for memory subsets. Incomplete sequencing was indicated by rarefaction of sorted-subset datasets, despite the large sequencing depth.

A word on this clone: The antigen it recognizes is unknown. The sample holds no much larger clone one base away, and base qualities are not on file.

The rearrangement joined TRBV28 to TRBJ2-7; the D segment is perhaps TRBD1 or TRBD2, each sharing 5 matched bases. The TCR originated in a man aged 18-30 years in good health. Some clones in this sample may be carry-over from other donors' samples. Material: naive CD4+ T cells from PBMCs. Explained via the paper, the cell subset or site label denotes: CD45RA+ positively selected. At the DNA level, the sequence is TGTGCCAGCAGTTGGGGGAGCTACGAGCAGTACTTC. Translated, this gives CASSWGSYEQYF.